This TCR beta chain was captured in a study of blood T cell repertoires in COVID-19. The overall study: COVID-19 samples collected from the United States, Italy and Spain covered acute and convalescent phases.

Original processing notes: For nucleated cells, counts were estimated from reference gene primer amplification. Only in-frame clones appear in the TCRdb table, and some are missing; sequencing was by immunoSEQ multiplex PCR. That table gives V, J and clone size, and the DNA gave D and trimming. The sample shows 45,000 to 65,000 clones, roughly nine tenths of them seen only once. CDR1 is SGHTS, CDR2 YDEGEE, per germline. The CDR3 length is 15 residues. V was trimmed by 0 bases and J by 3 bases, leaving 11 bases between them. The source of this sequence is a man over 45 with acute or convalescent COVID-19. Sequences were obtained from peripheral blood. The V call is TRBV5-8, the J call TRBJ2-3, with a weak D call TRBD1 (6 bases). This CDR3 reads CASSLEDSYTDTQYF. The CDR3 bases are TGTGCCAGCAGCTTGGAGGACAGCTATACAGATACGCAGTATTTT.